Reported below is one TCR beta chain. Its antigen is currently unknown. CDR1 and CDR2 (germline): SGHDT, YYEEEE. J lost 6 bases, V lost 4 bases, and 10 bases had no gene match. This CDR3 region has 15 residues. These data are taken from a study of T cell clonotyping in hematopoietic cell transplantation. Study-wide results and caveats: Recipient TCR diversity dropped after transplant; expanded clonotypes rose from day 30 to 180.

Clones were read by immunoSEQ multiplex PCR, and TCRdb kept only the in-frame ones, dropping some. The table includes 70,000 or so clones, 85% to 95% detected once. The sequenced sample was peripheral blood mononuclear cells. This chain joins TRBV5-6 and TRBJ1-2; 9 bases are shared with TRBD1. This sequence originates from a man in his fifties or sixties in good health. Some clones in this sample may be carry-over from other donors' samples. CDR3 sequence: CASSRYRGRGNGYTF. For the CDR3, the DNA is TGTGCCAGCAGCCGCTACAGGGGGCGCGGAAATGGCTACACCTTC.